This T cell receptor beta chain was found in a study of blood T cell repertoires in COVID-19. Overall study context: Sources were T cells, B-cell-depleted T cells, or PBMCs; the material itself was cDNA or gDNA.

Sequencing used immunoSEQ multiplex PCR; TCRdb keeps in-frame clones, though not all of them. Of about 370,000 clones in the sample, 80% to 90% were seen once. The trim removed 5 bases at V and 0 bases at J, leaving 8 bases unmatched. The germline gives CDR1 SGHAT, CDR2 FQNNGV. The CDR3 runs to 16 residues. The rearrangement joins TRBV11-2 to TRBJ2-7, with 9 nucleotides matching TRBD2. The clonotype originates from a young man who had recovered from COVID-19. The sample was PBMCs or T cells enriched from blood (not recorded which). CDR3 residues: CASSRPSGNSSYEQYF. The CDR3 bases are TGTGCCAGCAGCCGCCCTAGCGGGAACTCCTCCTACGAGCAGTACTTC.